This entry is about one T cell receptor beta chain. This specimen comes from a study of blood T cell repertoires in COVID-19. Germline lookup yields CDR1 MGHRA and CDR2 YSYEKL. There are 12 residues in the CDR3. Trimming removed 5 bases at V and 3 bases at J, with 7 bases between. Method: immunoSEQ multiplex PCR; TCRdb's copy keeps in-frame clones and lacks some. The table has some 400,000 clones, about nine tenths seen once. Sequencing input: PBMCs or T cells enriched from blood (not recorded which). The receptor was isolated from a woman aged 30 to 39 who had recovered from COVID-19. The chain is built from TRBV4-1 and TRBJ1-1, with D possibly matching TRBD1 (5 bases). In DNA, the CDR3 is TGCGCCAGCAGCTACAGGTACACTGAAGCTTTCTTT. This translates into CASSYRYTEAFF.